This passage covers 4 T cell receptor beta chains from one sample sequenced in a study of control samples from healthy donors and cancer patients (dated by TCRdb to the early 2020s). Library construction relied on the immunoSEQ multiplex PCR assay. TCRdb provides this immuneACCESS table in a form limited to in-frame rearrangements. Some clones are lacking; in checked studies, under half of them reflect an unresolved V gene, and why the rest are absent is not known. This sample has 150,000 to 200,000 clones in its table, and approximately 92% of those were observed once. The ten largest make up about 1.4% of the sample. Material for sequencing was blood. The receptors derive from a man aged 25-45 years in good health.

The rearrangement links TRBV2 to TRBJ1-2; perhaps TRBD1 as D (5 bases). Looked up from germline, CDR1 is SNHLY and CDR2 is FYNNEI. The CDR3 sequence is 13 residues long. Trimming took 5 bases from V and 8 from J, leaving 15 bases between them. The chain's CDR3 is CASSLGPLWGYTF. DNA of the CDR3: TGTGCCAGCAGTCTGGGGCCCTTGTGGGGCTACACCTTC. Complete variable domain (other parts from reference TRBV2 and TRBJ1-2): EPEVTQTPSHQVTQMGQEVILRCVPISNHLYFYWYRQILGQKVEFLVSFYNNEISEKSEIFDDQFSVERPDGSNFTLKIRSTKLEDSAMYFCASSLGPLWGYTFGSGTRLTVV.

Of note for this clone: Distinct nucleotide sequences in the sample also encode this CDR3. The chain links TRBV2 to TRBJ2-7, with D possibly being TRBD1 or TRBD2 (7 bases each). Trimming pared 3 bases from V and 2 bases from J, leaving 14 bases between. Germline-derived CDR1 and CDR2 are SNHLY and FYNNEI. This CDR3 has 15 amino acids. The CDR3: CASSDRGGGTYEQYF. The CDR3 DNA is TGTGCCAGCAGTGATCGGGGAGGGGGCACCTACGAGCAGTACTTC.

The CDR3 here is CATAAGTSLYEQFF. The CDR3 nucleotides are TGTGCCACCGCAGCCGGGACTAGCCTCTATGAGCAGTTCTTC. J is TRBJ2-1 and V is TRBV24-1; 9 bases fit TRBD2. Germline V gene sequence: CDR1 KGHDR, CDR2 SFDVKD. This CDR3 is 14 amino acids long. Trimming removed 9 bases from V and 8 bases from J; junction bases left unmatched: 10.

The sample holds a few counts of this clone. The chain is built from TRBV27 and TRBJ2-7; the D call may be TRBD1 or TRBD2 (5 bases each). The germline V gene has CDR1 MNHEY and CDR2 SMNVEV (reference sequence). This CDR3 has 15 residues. Deletions cut 3 bases from V and 2 bases from J, with 14 bases between. The CDR3 DNA sequence: TGTGCCAGCAGTTTTAGCTCGAGGGGCCCCTACGAGCAGTACTTC. The encoded protein is CASSFSSRGPYEQYF.